The 23 T cell receptor beta chains below were found in one sample sequenced in a study of lymphopenia after photon versus proton radiotherapy. Using immunoSEQ multiplex PCR, the repertoire was profiled, and TCRdb retains in-frame clones only, with some absent. The data show 53,000 or so clones, around 82% seen once. The sequencing here drew on peripheral blood, taken from a patient treated with photon-based radiotherapy. The receptors derive from a man in his fifties or sixties with gastric cancer.

This clone has more than one count but fewer than ten. This rearrangement joins TRBV2 to TRBJ2-7; D is undetermined. From germline, CDR1 is SNHLY and CDR2 FYNNEI. CDR3 length: 11 residues. Trimming took 8 bases from V and 2 from J, leaving 7 bases between them. CDR3 residues: CASCQTYEQYF. The CDR3 coding sequence is TGTGCCAGCTGCCAGACCTACGAGCAGTACTTC.

This chain joins TRBV5-1 and TRBJ2-1, with D maybe TRBD2 (6 bases). Germline lookup yields CDR1 SGHRS and CDR2 YFSETQ. The CDR3 is made up of 13 amino acids. With 3 bases removed from V and 9 bases from J, the gap between germline ends came to 13 bases. This CDR3 is CASSYSSEGEQFF. The CDR3 nucleotides read TGCGCCAGCAGCTATTCTAGCGAGGGTGAGCAGTTCTTC.

The table lists this clone with a count of one. The rearrangement links TRBV19 to TRBJ2-1; TRBD2 agrees at 9 bases. CDR1 is LNHDA, CDR2 SQIVND, per germline (reference sequence). V trimming: 9 bases; J trimming: 8 bases; junction bases outside the gene matches: 11. The CDR3 totals 14 residues. In DNA, the CDR3 is TGTGCCAGCTCCCTGGAGCGGGAGGACGATGAGCAGTTCTTC. Its protein is CASSLEREDDEQFF.

The chain links TRBV5-1 to TRBJ2-1; 7 bases match TRBD2. The CDR3 has 16 amino acids. Germline CDR1 reads SGHRS; CDR2 reads YFSETQ. The J segment lost 0 bases and the V segment lost 6 bases, leaving 9 bases of the junction unmatched. CDR3 in amino acids: CASKASGTSSYNEQFF. CDR3 bases: TGCGCCAGCAAGGCTAGCGGAACCAGCTCCTACAATGAGCAGTTCTTC.

This chain joins TRBV19 and TRBJ2-2; no clear D gene. CDR1 and CDR2 (germline): LNHDA, SQIVND (reference sequence). The CDR3 runs 15 residues. Trimming stripped 2 bases from V and 6 bases from J, with 13 bases between. The CDR3 sequence: CASSIRMDGAGELFF. The CDR3 DNA sequence: TGTGCCAGTAGTATAAGGATGGACGGTGCCGGGGAGCTGTTTTTT.

This chain uses TRBV15 with TRBJ1-5; possible D gene TRBD1, 5 bases. Germline assignment: CDR1 LNHNV and CDR2 YYDKDF (reference sequence). There are 14 residues in the CDR3. With 1 base removed from V and 7 bases from J, the gap between germline ends came to 11 bases. The CDR3: CATSRGGGRQPQHF. The CDR3 DNA reads as TGTGCCACCAGCAGAGGGGGGGGAAGGCAGCCCCAGCATTTT.

There are a few counts of this clone. This chain links TRBV5-4 with TRBJ1-2; 7 bases agree with TRBD1. CDR3 length: 13 amino acids. Losses at the gene ends were 5 bases for V and 6 bases for J; bases not matched to a gene: 7. Germline V gives CDR1 SGHNT, CDR2 YYREEE (reference sequence). In DNA, the CDR3 is TGTGCCAGCAGTACCACCGGGACAGATGGCTACACCTTC. Its translation: CASSTTGTDGYTF.

The chain joins TRBV7-3 to TRBJ1-1, with D tentatively TRBD1 (6 bases). Germline CDR1 SGHTA, CDR2 FQGTGA. V lost 2 bases and J 0 bases, leaving 16 bases between the germline ends. The CDR3 loop spans 17 amino acids. The CDR3 region is CASSLGPLDSLNTEAFF. The CDR3 DNA reads as TGTGCCAGCAGCTTAGGCCCCTTGGACAGTCTGAACACTGAAGCTTTCTTT.

The CDR3 region has the DNA TGTGCCAGCAGCTTAAGACCCAGACTTCTTACCGGGGAGCTGTTTTTT. Translated, it gives CASSLRPRLLTGELFF. The rearrangement links TRBV7-6 to TRBJ2-2, with no clear D. Trimming pared 2 bases from V and 5 bases from J, leaving 15 bases between. Per germline, CDR1 SGHVS and CDR2 FNYEAQ. The CDR3 extends over 16 amino acids. The complete variable domain, with remaining parts taken from reference TRBV7-6 and TRBJ2-2, reads GAGVSQSPRYKVTKRGQDVALRCDPISGHVSLYWYRQALGQGPEFLTYFNYEAQQDKSGLPNDRFSAERPEGSISTLTIQRTEQRDSAMYRCASSLRPRLLTGELFFGEGSRLTVL.

The chain uses TRBV4-1 and TRBJ2-5; 7 bases align to TRBD1. Per the germline V gene, CDR1 is MGHRA and CDR2 is YSYEKL. The CDR3 runs 13 residues. With 1 base clipped from V and 7 bases from J, the junction kept 3 bases outside the gene matches. In DNA form, the CDR3 reads TGCGCCAGCAGCCAAGTAGCAGGGGGGACCCAGTACTTC. This translates into CASSQVAGGTQYF.

This clone was recorded a few times. This chain connects TRBV15 to TRBJ2-2; 7 positions match TRBD1. CDR3 size: 14 residues. J was trimmed by 5 bases and V by 8 bases; bases with no gene match: 8. CDR1 is LNHNV, CDR2 YYDKDF, per germline (reference sequence). CDR3 nucleotides: TGTGCCACCGCTGTAGGGGGCAATACCGGGGAGCTGTTTTTT. Translation: CATAVGGNTGELFF.

The chain uses TRBV6-1 and TRBJ1-1, with TRBD1 identical over 12 bases. The CDR3 loop spans 15 amino acids. The V gene end was trimmed by 5 bases and the J gene end by 5 bases; junction bases not matched to a gene: 6. Germline CDR1 and CDR2: MNHNS and SASEGT. For the CDR3, the DNA is TGTGCCAGCAGTAGGGACAGGGGGCTTAATACTGAAGCTTTCTTT. Encoded protein: CASSRDRGLNTEAFF.

J is TRBJ1-1 and V is TRBV2, with D possibly matching TRBD1 (5 bases). Trimming took 2 bases from V and 4 from J, leaving 11 bases between them. This CDR3 has 14 residues. Germline loops: CDR1 SNHLY, CDR2 FYNNEI. The CDR3 nucleotides are TGTGCCAGCAGTGAAATTTCTAGGGGCACTGAAGCTTTCTTT. As protein: CASSEISRGTEAFF.

V is TRBV27 and J is TRBJ1-5, with TRBD1 as a possible D gene (5 bases). The CDR3 spans 16 residues. The germline V and J ends were trimmed by 6 bases and 7 bases, with 22 bases remaining between them. CDR1 and CDR2 (germline): MNHEY, SMNVEV (reference sequence). The CDR3 coding sequence is TGTGCCAGCAGGGCGGGGCAGGGCGGAGTTGGGCAGCCCCAGCATTTT. Protein: CASRAGQGGVGQPQHF.

A few counts support this clone. The rearrangement uses TRBV15 and TRBJ2-7; perhaps TRBD2 as D (6 bases). The V gene lost 1 base and the J gene lost 0 bases, with 13 bases spanning the gap. This CDR3 contains 16 residues. Germline loops: CDR1 LNHNV, CDR2 YYDKDF (reference sequence). Here the CDR3 reads CATSRAATGSSYEQYF. CDR3 sequence (DNA): TGTGCCACCAGCAGAGCCGCTACCGGGAGCTCCTACGAGCAGTACTTC.

V gene TRBV10-3 combines with J gene TRBJ2-5, with 10 bases matching TRBD2. The J call may be in error: the DNA end matches TRBJ2-7 better. Germline lookup yields CDR1 ENHRY and CDR2 SYGVKD. The CDR3 extends over 14 amino acids. CDR3 sequence: CAISTASGSYEQYF. The CDR3 coding sequence is TGTGCCATCAGTACTGCTAGCGGGAGCTACGAGCAGTACTTC.

The chain combines TRBV11-2 with TRBJ2-3; 9 nucleotides line up with TRBD2. The CDR3 consists of 14 residues. Germline V gene sequence: CDR1 SGHAT, CDR2 FQNNGV. The V segment lost 5 bases and the J segment 9 bases; nucleotides outside the gene matches: 9. The CDR3 nucleotides read TGTGCCAGCAGCGCGGGGGGGGACTTACTAACGCAGTATTTT. Protein: CASSAGGDLLTQYF.

The chain recombines TRBV9 with TRBJ2-5; D uncertain. The better agreement between TRBJ2-7 and the DNA end casts doubt on the J call. Germline lookup yields CDR1 SGDLS and CDR2 YYNGEE. This CDR3 has 12 residues. This CDR3 reads CASSADIYEQYF. The CDR3 DNA reads TGTGCCAGCAGTGCCGATATATACGAGCAGTACTTC.

This clone was counted only a few times. The chain uses TRBV7-1 and TRBJ1-2; D ambiguous. TRBV7-1 is filed as an ORF, its function uncertain. The CDR3 extends over 12 amino acids. V dropped 4 bases and J dropped 2 bases, with 5 bases sitting between them. CDR3 sequence (DNA): TGTGCCAGCAGCTTAGAGAACTATGGCTACACCTTC. Translated, it gives CASSLENYGYTF.

The J gene is TRBJ2-7, the V gene TRBV9, with D uncertain. This CDR3 is built from 15 residues. V dropped 0 bases and J dropped 2 bases, with 12 bases sitting between them. CDR1 is SGDLS, CDR2 YYNGEE, per germline. The CDR3 nucleotides are TGTGCCAGCAGCGTAGGAGAAGGCCGCCCCTACGAGCAGTACTTC. Translating gives CASSVGEGRPYEQYF.

The rearrangement uses TRBV6-6 and TRBJ2-1; D is perhaps TRBD1 (5 bases). CDR1 and CDR2 from the germline V gene are MNHNY and SVGAGI (reference sequence). Deletions cut 2 bases from V and 6 bases from J, with 8 bases between. The CDR3 is 13 amino acids. Written as DNA, the CDR3 is TGTGCCAGCAGTTACCGACAGAGCAATGAGCAGTTCTTC. Translated, it gives CASSYRQSNEQFF.

The chain employs TRBV6-1 and TRBJ1-5; D is ambiguous. Trimming took 2 bases from V and 4 from J, leaving 15 bases between them. Germline loops: CDR1 MNHNS, CDR2 SASEGT. CDR3 length equals 16 residues. CDR3 protein: CASSESLGSKNQPQHF. The DNA for the CDR3 is TGTGCCAGCAGTGAATCCCTGGGGTCAAAGAATCAGCCCCAGCATTTT.

V is TRBV5-4 and J is TRBJ1-5; D perhaps matches TRBD1 (6 bases). CDR3 size: 14 residues. Trimming pared 4 bases from V and 5 bases from J, leaving 13 bases between. Looked up from germline, CDR1 is SGHNT and CDR2 is YYREEE (reference sequence). In DNA form, the CDR3 reads TGTGCCAGCAGCGTACAGGGTGGCGATCAGCCCCAGCATTTT. It specifies CASSVQGGDQPQHF.